One sample yielded the 22 T cell receptor beta chains listed below, sequenced in a study of T cell changes during pregnancy in multiple sclerosis. Assay used: immunoSEQ multiplex PCR; TCRdb lists only in-frame clones, some missing. The repertoire has over 10,000 clones, 90% to 95% of them found once; the top ten carry almost 0.3%. This sample comprised CD4+ T cells from peripheral blood mononuclear cells, obtained before pregnancy. The receptors derive from a female donor with multiple sclerosis, enrolled in a pregnancy study.

V gene TRBV19 combines with J gene TRBJ1-5, with 7 bases lining up with TRBD1. Trimming at V came to 7 bases and at J to 4 bases, leaving 10 bases not matched to a gene. CDR3 length equals 15 residues. Germline loops: CDR1 LNHDA, CDR2 SQIVND (reference sequence). The CDR3, as DNA: TGTGCCAGTAATGATGGGACAGTGAATAATCAGCCCCAGCATTTT. The encoded protein is CASNDGTVNNQPQHF.

The V and J genes are TRBV15 and TRBJ2-7; tentative D call: TRBD2 (6 bases). Germline V CDR1 and CDR2: LNHNV, YYDKDF (reference sequence). V gave up 0 bases and J gave up 0 bases, with 27 bases separating them. The length of the CDR3 is 21 residues. CDR3 in amino acids: CATSRDRPRSGLPPSSYEQYF. The CDR3 DNA sequence: TGTGCCACCAGCAGAGATCGTCCCAGGTCGGGACTCCCCCCGAGCTCCTACGAGCAGTACTTC.

The rearrangement joins TRBV27 to TRBJ2-4, with 7 bases that match TRBD2. In germline, CDR1 is MNHEY, CDR2 SMNVEV (reference sequence). The CDR3 length is 17 residues. With V trimmed by 1 base and J by 2 bases, 8 bases remained unmatched. For the CDR3, the DNA is TGTGCCAGCAGTTTATTGGGGGGGTATGCGACCAAAAACATTCAGTACTTC. Protein: CASSLLGGYATKNIQYF.

This chain uses TRBV27 with TRBJ2-7, with D tentatively TRBD2 (5 bases). The V end lost 1 base, the J end lost 7 bases, and 20 bases lay between the germline ends. Looked up from germline, CDR1 is MNHEY and CDR2 is SMNVEV (reference sequence). The CDR3 has 16 residues. CDR3 loop: CASSLLGAPMAGEQYF. The CDR3 DNA reads TGTGCCAGCAGTTTATTGGGAGCCCCGATGGCTGGGGAGCAGTACTTC.

This chain uses TRBV19 with TRBJ1-6, with TRBD1 identical over 7 bases. Trimming cost V 3 bases and J 7 bases; bases outside gene matches: 6. This CDR3 contains 15 residues. Looked up from germline, CDR1 is LNHDA and CDR2 is SQIVND (reference sequence). The CDR3 DNA follows: TGTGCCAGTAGTATCGTGGGACAGCAGAATTCACCCCTCCACTTT. This gives the protein CASSIVGQQNSPLHF.

This rearrangement joins TRBV7-9 to TRBJ2-3; TRBD1 is a possible D gene (6 bases). The CDR3 runs to 15 residues. Germline V gives CDR1 SEHNR, CDR2 FQNEAQ (reference sequence). Trimming removed 0 bases from V and 2 bases from J, with 9 bases in between. The CDR3 region has the DNA TGTGCCAGCAGCTTAGCGGGGGCCATCACAGATACGCAGTATTTT. Translation: CASSLAGAITDTQYF.

There are a few counts of this clone. This chain connects TRBV7-9 to TRBJ1-1; unclear D gene. The CDR3 is made up of 13 amino acids. The V gene lost 1 base and the J gene lost 3 bases, with 6 bases spanning the gap. Germline CDR1 is SEHNR and CDR2 is FQNEAQ (reference sequence). This CDR3 reads CASSLGLHTEAFF. The CDR3 bases are TGTGCCAGCAGCTTAGGTCTTCACACTGAAGCTTTCTTT.

V and J are TRBV18 and TRBJ2-7; possible D gene TRBD2, 5 bases. Between the trimmed V and J ends, which lost 1 base and 2 bases, there was a span of 12 bases. The germline CDR1 and CDR2 sequences are KGHSH and LQKENI. CDR3 length: 15 amino acids. The CDR3 loop reads CASSPLQRITYEQYF. The CDR3 nucleotides read TGTGCCAGCTCACCACTACAGCGGATAACCTACGAGCAGTACTTC. The full variable domain, its missing parts supplied by reference TRBV18 and TRBJ2-7, is NAGVMQNPRHLVRRRGQEARLRCSPMKGHSHVYWYRQLPEEGLKFMVYLQKENIIDESGMPKERFSAEFPKEGPSILRIQQVVRGDSAAYFCASSPLQRITYEQYFGPGTRLTVT.

The chain has TRBV18 and TRBJ1-2; weak D call: TRBD1 (6 bases). The V end lost 6 bases, the J end lost 3 bases, and 14 bases lay between the germline ends. Germline V gene data show CDR1 as KGHSH and CDR2 as LQKENI. CDR3 size: 14 residues. The CDR3 nucleotides are TGTGCCAGCTCGGACAGACCCGCGGACTATGGCTACACCTTC. Encoded protein: CASSDRPADYGYTF.

The chain has TRBV5-1 and TRBJ2-2; D gene uncertain. Germline CDR1 is SGHRS and CDR2 is YFSETQ. With 4 bases removed from V and 1 base from J, the gap between germline ends came to 2 bases. The CDR3 runs 12 residues. Here the CDR3 DNA reads TGCGCCAGCAGCCTGAACACCGGGGAGCTGTTTTTT. Amino acid sequence: CASSLNTGELFF.

This chain joins TRBV10-1 and TRBJ2-7; TRBD2 agrees at 8 bases. This CDR3 spans 15 amino acids. The germline V gene has CDR1 WNHNN and CDR2 SYGVQD (reference sequence). J lost 5 bases, V lost 7 bases, and 13 bases had no gene match. The CDR3 DNA follows: TGCGCCAGCACCCCGGGACTAGGTGAGGGGGACGAGCAGTACTTC. This sequence encodes CASTPGLGEGDEQYF.

This clone appeared a single time. The chain employs TRBV5-1 and TRBJ2-3; 7 bases are a match to TRBD1. The ends lost 2 bases at V and 0 bases at J; junction bases unmatched: 9. The CDR3 has 17 residues. Per germline, CDR1 SGHRS and CDR2 YFSETQ. CDR3 sequence (DNA): TGCGCCAGCAGCTTCCTAGGGGGCGCCGGCAGCACAGATACGCAGTATTTT. Encoded protein: CASSFLGGAGSTDTQYF.

The gene calls are TRBV29-1 and TRBJ2-7; D is unresolved. The V gene lost 1 base and the J gene lost 0 bases, with 10 bases spanning the gap. Germline-derived CDR1 and CDR2 are SQVTM and ANQGSEA. The CDR3 spans 14 residues. CDR3 sequence (DNA): TGCAGCGTTGAAGTTGGCAGGTCCTCCTACGAGCAGTACTTC. Translation: CSVEVGRSSYEQYF.

V usage is TRBV5-5 and J usage is TRBJ1-1; tentatively, D is TRBD1 (6 bases). CDR3 length: 13 residues. Trimming removed 4 bases at V and 8 bases at J, with 15 bases between. Per germline, CDR1 SGHKS and CDR2 YYEKEE (reference sequence). CDR3 residues: CASSPAGGGEAFF. The CDR3 nucleotides read TGTGCCAGCAGCCCGGCGGGGGGCGGCGAAGCTTTCTTT.

The chain couples TRBV5-8 to TRBJ1-2, with 11 bases identical to TRBD1. J gave up 4 bases and V 0 bases, and 5 bases lay outside the gene matches. Germline lookup yields CDR1 SGHTS and CDR2 YDEGEE. The CDR3 is 16 residues long. CDR3 sequence reads: CASSLEGTGGVYGYTF. CDR3 coding DNA: TGTGCCAGCAGCTTGGAGGGGACAGGGGGGGTCTATGGCTACACCTTC.

This chain connects TRBV27 to TRBJ1-6; D is ambiguous. This CDR3 has 15 residues. Germline CDR1 reads MNHEY; CDR2 reads SMNVEV (reference sequence). Trimming left V 0 bases short and J 7 bases short, with 10 bases between. The CDR3 here is CASSLSPLSNSPLHF. Written as DNA, the CDR3 is TGTGCCAGCAGTTTATCTCCACTTTCCAATTCACCCCTCCACTTT.

The rearrangement joins TRBV30 to TRBJ1-1; a possible D gene is TRBD1 (6 bases). Trimming removed 0 bases from V and 0 bases from J, with 11 bases in between. Looked up from germline, CDR1 is GTSNPN and CDR2 is SVGIG (reference sequence). The CDR3 totals 15 residues. CDR3 sequence reads: CAWSVLGTLNTEAFF. The DNA for the CDR3 is TGTGCCTGGAGTGTCCTCGGGACACTGAACACTGAAGCTTTCTTT.

This clone appeared once. This chain connects TRBV30 to TRBJ2-7; 7 bases match TRBD1. Losses at the gene ends were 8 bases for V and 9 bases for J; bases not matched to a gene: 13. In germline, CDR1 is GTSNPN, CDR2 SVGIG (reference sequence). The CDR3 runs 12 residues. CDR3 bases: TGTGCCGGGACCTCGGACAGGCTGGGGCAGTACTTC. Its protein product is CAGTSDRLGQYF.

This clone is a singleton in its sample. V gene TRBV18 combines with J gene TRBJ2-3; 12 bases fit TRBD2. Germline-derived CDR1 and CDR2 are KGHSH and LQKENI. The length of the CDR3 is 18 residues. V trimming: 6 bases; J trimming: 0 bases; junction bases outside the gene matches: 10. CDR3 DNA sequence: TGTGCCAGCTCTCCAAGACTAGCGGGGGCTTCTAGCACAGATACGCAGTATTTT. Translation: CASSPRLAGASSTDTQYF.

This clone was picked up one time. The chain is built from TRBV30 and TRBJ1-5; TRBD1 matches at 7 bases. From germline, CDR1 is GTSNPN and CDR2 SVGIG (reference sequence). The CDR3 length is 15 residues. V lost 3 bases and J lost 2; bases outside the gene matches: 7. DNA of the CDR3: TGTGCCTGGAGCTTGGGGGACAGCCGCAATCAGCCCCAGCATTTT. The encoded protein is CAWSLGDSRNQPQHF.

The chain is built from TRBV6-5 and TRBJ2-1, with 9 nucleotides matching TRBD1. Germline-derived CDR1 and CDR2 are MNHEY and SVGAGI. Unmatched junction bases numbered 9, after V lost 2 bases and J lost 10 bases. CDR3 length: 15 amino acids. DNA for the CDR3: TGTGCCAGCAGTTACCCGGCAACAGGGGGCCGGGAGCAGTTCTTC. This codes for CASSYPATGGREQFF.

J is TRBJ1-2 and V is TRBV7-9; D is unclear. With 5 bases removed from V and 7 bases from J, the gap between germline ends came to 11 bases. Germline values: CDR1 SEHNR, CDR2 FQNEAQ (reference sequence). This CDR3 has 12 amino acids. The CDR3 coding sequence is TGTGCCAGCAGCCCAACTGCTATTGGCTACACCTTC. Residues: CASSPTAIGYTF.